This is a list of T cell receptor beta chains from one sample in a study of blood T cell repertoires in COVID-19. Assay used: immunoSEQ multiplex PCR; TCRdb lists only in-frame clones, some missing. The sample carries around 150,000 clones, approximately 91% recorded once. The specimen sequenced was peripheral blood. All receptors derive from a man aged 50 or older with active or convalescent COVID-19. Each CDR3 is given with its conserved first and last residue. Each record gives: J gene, V gene, clone size, D gene, CDR3 protein, CDR3 DNA. A D gene is named only where the DNA matches it firmly. Where a row states a size, it is once, few, many or the class of an expanded clone; other rows omit it.

>TRBJ2-7|TRBV4-2|NA|NA
CASRGKAGGSYEQYF
TGTGCCAGCAGGGGAAAAGCAGGGGGGTCTTACGAGCAGTACTTC
>TRBJ1-2|TRBV3-1/TRBV3-2|NA|TRBD1
CASSPGTGGEGGYTF
TGTGCCAGCAGCCCTGGGACAGGGGGCGAGGGTGGCTACACCTTC
>TRBJ1-1|TRBV18|NA|TRBD1
CASSPSGTGLSTEAFF
TGTGCCAGCTCACCGTCCGGGACAGGGCTTAGCACTGAAGCTTTCTTT
>TRBJ1-4|TRBV24-1|few|TRBD1
CATSDRDRGGYEKLFF
TGTGCCACCAGTGACAGGGACAGGGGGGGATATGAAAAACTGTTTTTT
>TRBJ1-1|TRBV29-1|NA|TRBD1
CSVEAGGPGNTEAFF
TGCAGCGTTGAGGCAGGGGGCCCCGGGAACACTGAAGCTTTCTTT
>TRBJ1-2|TRBV7-2|NA|NA
CASSLSAGEGYTF
TGTGCCAGCAGCTTATCCGCGGGGGAAGGCTACACCTTC
>TRBJ1-4|TRBV10-3|NA|TRBD1
CATGQVVNEKLFF
TGTGCCACTGGACAGGTCGTTAATGAAAAACTGTTTTTT
>TRBJ1-1|TRBV30|NA|NA
CAWSVPDSKNTEAFF
TGTGCCTGGAGTGTACCGGACAGCAAGAACACTGAAGCTTTCTTT
>TRBJ2-7|TRBV1|NA|NA
CTSSPFAGLHYEQYF
TGCACCAGCAGCCCCTTTGCGGGGCTACACTACGAGCAGTACTTC
>TRBJ2-2|TRBV6-5|NA|NA
CASGWGDAIGELFF
TGTGCCAGCGGGTGGGGGGATGCGATCGGGGAGCTGTTTTTT
>TRBJ1-2|TRBV7-9|NA|TRBD1
CASSTSRQGAGYGYTF
TGTGCCAGCAGCACAAGCCGACAGGGGGCTGGCTATGGCTACACCTTC
>TRBJ2-2|TRBV11-2|NA|NA
CASSLNLARFGELFF
TGTGCCAGCAGCTTAAACCTGGCACGCTTCGGGGAGCTGTTTTTT
>TRBJ1-4|TRBV6-6|NA|TRBD1
CASSYSGTGGSEKLFF
TGTGCCAGCAGTTACTCGGGGACAGGGGGCAGTGAAAAACTGTTTTTT
>TRBJ1-4|TRBV28|NA|NA
CASENRVTEKLFF
TGTGCCAGCGAAAACAGGGTCACCGAAAAACTGTTTTTT
>TRBJ1-5|TRBV28|NA|TRBD1
CASSLAGTGGGSNQPQHF
TGTGCCAGCAGTCTCGCCGGGACAGGGGGTGGTAGCAATCAGCCCCAGCATTTT
>TRBJ1-1|TRBV5-1|NA|NA
CASSLQGALNTEAFF
TGCGCCAGCAGCTTGCAAGGGGCGTTGAACACTGAAGCTTTCTTT
>TRBJ1-4|TRBV18|NA|NA
CASSLSGQNEKLFF
TGTGCCAGCTCACTCTCCGGACAGAATGAAAAACTGTTTTTT
>TRBJ2-7|TRBV6-5|NA|NA
CASNSYEQYF
TGTGCCAGCAATAGCTACGAGCAGTACTTC
>TRBJ2-4|TRBV9|NA|NA
CASSVAAGQNIQYF
TGTGCCAGCAGCGTAGCTGCGGGGCAAAACATTCAGTACTTC